Reported below is one T cell receptor (beta chain). Its antigen is undetermined. Autoimmune disease history or systemic immunosuppression led to patient exclusion. This sample was included in a study of OX40 agonist ivuxolimab in advanced cancers. Overall study findings and caveats: Mean expanded clone counts were higher in CD8+ than CD4+ T cells.

Per germline, CDR1 LGHNA and CDR2 YNFKEQ. V was clipped by 3 bases and J by 6 bases; unmatched bases: 8. This CDR3 region has 17 residues. The method was immunoSEQ multiplex PCR; TCRdb's version includes in-frame clones alone and lacks a portion of them. Here the sample spans over 65,000 clones, around 93% being singletons. The receptor was derived from an adult with an advanced solid tumor such as melanoma, head and neck, liver or kidney cancer. The gene calls are TRBV4-2 and TRBJ2-3; the match to TRBD2 covers 14 bases. The sample in question was CD4+ or CD8+ T cells sorted from blood, obtained in a trial of the OX40 agonist ivuxolimab. CDR3 nucleotides: TGTGCCAGCAGCCATCGACTAGCGGGGGGGCCATGGGATACGCAGTATTTT. It specifies CASSHRLAGGPWDTQYF.